This is a list of T cell receptor beta chains from one sample in a study of blood T cell repertoires in COVID-19. Data came from immunoSEQ multiplex PCR; TCRdb stores just in-frame clones and leaves some out. The table lists about 380,000 clones, more than 75% of them singletons, with roughly 1.2% in the top ten. The sequencing input was PBMCs or T cells enriched from blood (not recorded which). These receptors were collected from a woman aged 18-29 years who had recovered from COVID-19. The conserved cysteine and the conserved F or W are not part of the CDR3 here. Size tells how often a clone was seen (once, few, many) or the class of an expanded clone, and some rows leave it out.

J,V,length,size,CDR3
TRBJ2-3,TRBV4-1,13,NA,ASSQGQVITDTQY
TRBJ1-4,TRBV5-6,14,NA,ASSGGQGVPNEKLF
TRBJ2-7,TRBV12-5,11,NA,ASVGPNTYEQY
TRBJ1-2,TRBV27,13,once,ASSQYSGGVYGYT
TRBJ2-7,TRBV5-6,13,NA,ASSLGDRWTYEQY
TRBJ1-5,TRBV6-2/TRBV6-3,14,few,ASSYITGQLNQPQH
TRBJ1-2,TRBV19,13,NA,ASSTGGGRTYGYT
TRBJ1-2,TRBV7-8,11,NA,ASSLGEGGGYT
TRBJ2-5,TRBV6-5,11,NA,ATRGLQRETQY
TRBJ1-5,TRBV3-1/TRBV3-2,13,NA,ASSAQGTSNQPQH
TRBJ2-3,TRBV3-1/TRBV3-2,15,NA,ASSQYQGAGHTDTQY
TRBJ1-4,TRBV30,11,NA,AWLGAANEKLF
TRBJ1-1,TRBV30,9,NA,AWSVEGTAF
TRBJ2-3,TRBV27,15,NA,ASSPPGGLISTDTQY
TRBJ1-1,TRBV19,11,NA,ASSAYDTTEAF
TRBJ2-7,TRBV19,15,once,ASSPRAGGAGFYEQY
TRBJ1-4,TRBV5-1,14,once,ASTSGGTEINEKLF
TRBJ1-2,TRBV10-3,10,NA,AIGVRDYGYT
TRBJ2-4,TRBV3-1/TRBV3-2,13,NA,ASSQVSSGSNIQY
TRBJ1-2,TRBV12-3/TRBV12-4,11,NA,ASTIGPVYGYT
TRBJ2-7,TRBV5-6,11,NA,ASSFQGAHEQY
TRBJ1-5,TRBV2,12,NA,ASSYRVGNQPQH
TRBJ1-2,TRBV6-1,12,NA,ASSEGAPTYGYT
TRBJ1-1,TRBV7-9,11,NA,ASSRVGDTEAF
TRBJ1-5,TRBV6-5,11,NA,ASSYRDNQPQH
TRBJ1-6,TRBV4-1,13,NA,ASSQLAGADSPLH
TRBJ1-2,TRBV6-5,14,NA,ASSYSRRGRKDGYT
TRBJ2-2,TRBV27,13,NA,ASSLERRPGGELF
TRBJ1-5,TRBV18,13,NA,ASSPGTGAAQPQH
TRBJ2-7,TRBV28,14,once,ASSFHTSGVPYEQY
TRBJ1-2,TRBV25-1,13,once,ASSEYGTPNYGYT
TRBJ2-7,TRBV9,15,NA,ASSPGLAGGSSYEQY